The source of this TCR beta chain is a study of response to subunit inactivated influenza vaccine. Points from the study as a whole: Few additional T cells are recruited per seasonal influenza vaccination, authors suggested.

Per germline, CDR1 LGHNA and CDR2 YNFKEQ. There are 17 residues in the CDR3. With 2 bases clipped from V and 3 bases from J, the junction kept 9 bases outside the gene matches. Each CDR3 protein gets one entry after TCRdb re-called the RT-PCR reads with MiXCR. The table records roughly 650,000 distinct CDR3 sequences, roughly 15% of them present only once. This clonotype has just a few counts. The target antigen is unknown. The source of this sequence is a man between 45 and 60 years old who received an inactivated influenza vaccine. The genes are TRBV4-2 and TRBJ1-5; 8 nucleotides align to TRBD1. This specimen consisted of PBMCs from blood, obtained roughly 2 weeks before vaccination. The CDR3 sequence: CASSQHQQGGYNQPQHF. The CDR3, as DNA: TGTGCCAGCAGCCAACACCAACAGGGGGGATACAATCAGCCCCAGCATTTT.